A selection of T cell receptor beta chains follows, all from one sample in a study of cytomegalovirus exposure and HLA in healthy donors. Assay: immunoSEQ multiplex PCR; the TCRdb copy retains only in-frame clones and omits some. This table holds about 90,000 clones, roughly 70% found once. Sequencing input: PBMCs. These receptors were collected from a woman aged 18-35 years in good health and CMV-seropositive. CDR3s include the opening cysteine and the closing phenylalanine or tryptophan. The order of the fields is D gene, clone size, J gene, V gene, CDR3 DNA, CDR3 protein. The D gene is left open where the match is weak. Clone size appears in some rows only: once, few, many, or a class for an expanded clone.

TRBD1 | NA | TRBJ1-2 | TRBV9 | TGTGCCAGCAGCGTGGACCGGGACAGGGGGCCCTATGGCTACACCTTC | CASSVDRDRGPYGYTF
NA | NA | TRBJ2-1 | TRBV7-8 | TGTGCCAGCAGCTTAGGAGGAGTATCCTACAATGAGCAGTTCTTC | CASSLGGVSYNEQFF
TRBD2 | NA | TRBJ2-1 | TRBV5-6 | TGTGCCAGCAGCTTGGATCCGGGAGGAGGGGTCAATGAGCAGTTCTTC | CASSLDPGGGVNEQFF
TRBD1 | NA | TRBJ1-5 | TRBV7-2 | TGTGCCAGCAGCTCTTTGGACAGGGGTCAGCCCCAGCATTTT | CASSSLDRGQPQHF
NA | NA | TRBJ1-2 | TRBV5-6 | TGTGCCAGCAGCTCACAGGGTAGGAATGGCTACACCTTC | CASSSQGRNGYTF
NA | NA | TRBJ1-1 | TRBV7-8 | TGTGCCAGCAGCTTAGAGACATCGAACACTGAAGCTTTCTTT | CASSLETSNTEAFF
NA | NA | TRBJ2-1 | TRBV10-3 | TGTGCCATCAGTGTCCCGGGGTATGAGCAGTTCTTC | CAISVPGYEQFF
NA | NA | TRBJ2-1 | TRBV7-9 | TGTGCCAGCAGCTCACCAGGGGTCTCCTACAATGAGCAGTTCTTC | CASSSPGVSYNEQFF
NA | NA | TRBJ1-4 | TRBV11-2 | TGTGCCAGCAGCTTACAACATGCAACTAATGAAAAACTGTTTTTT | CASSLQHATNEKLFF
TRBD1 | NA | TRBJ1-5 | TRBV11-3 | TGTGCCAGCACCACTTTAGCAGGGGGCGGAAACAATCAGCCCCAGCATTTT | CASTTLAGGGNNQPQHF
TRBD2 | NA | TRBJ2-3 | TRBV7-6 | TGTGCCAGCAGCCCCCTCCGACTAGCGGGAGGAGGAGATACGCAGTATTTT | CASSPLRLAGGGDTQYF
TRBD1 | NA | TRBJ1-5 | TRBV27 | TGTGCCAGCAGCCCCCTCGGACAGGCCAATCAGCCCCAGCATTTT | CASSPLGQANQPQHF
TRBD1 | NA | TRBJ1-2 | TRBV4-1 | TGCGCCAGCAGCCGACAGGACAGGATTAACTATGGCTACACCTTC | CASSRQDRINYGYTF
NA | NA | TRBJ2-3 | TRBV6-1 | TGTGCCATCATCCGGGGGTCCACAGATACGCAGTATTTT | CAIIRGSTDTQYF
TRBD1 | NA | TRBJ1-5 | TRBV6-5 | TGTGCCAGCAGCGACAGGGCCCGAAATCAGCCCCAGCATTTT | CASSDRARNQPQHF
NA | NA | TRBJ1-2 | TRBV19 | TGTGCCAGTAGTATTCAGGGCAGCCCCTGGAACTATGGCTACACCTTC | CASSIQGSPWNYGYTF
NA | NA | TRBJ2-7 | TRBV19 | TGTGCCAGTAGTCCCCCAATAGGGGCGATTTCCTACGAGCAGTACTTC | CASSPPIGAISYEQYF
TRBD1 | NA | TRBJ1-5 | TRBV15 | TGTGCCACCAGCAGATCCGGACAGGGTAGCAATCAGCCCCAGCATTTT | CATSRSGQGSNQPQHF
NA | NA | TRBJ1-3 | TRBV7-9 | TGTGCCAGCAGCTCTGGGGAGTCTGGAAACACCATATATTTT | CASSSGESGNTIYF
NA | few | TRBJ1-2 | TRBV5-6 | TGTGCCAGCAGCTTCGGGGCAGGGAGGGTAGATGGCTACACCTTC | CASSFGAGRVDGYTF